One T cell receptor (beta chain) is described in this entry. Its specificity is not known. This specimen comes from a study of OX40 agonist ivuxolimab in advanced cancers. For the study at large: Patients in dose escalation had liver, melanoma, kidney or head and neck cancers. A male proportion of about 86% was recorded, with mean age approximately 57 years and range roughly 23 to 79. Study conclusions and caveats: Which antigen the expanded peripheral T cells recognized is unknown.

Germline loops: CDR1 SGDLS, CDR2 YYNGEE. This CDR3 is 15 amino acids long. V was shortened by 1 base and J by 7 bases, with 15 bases between the two germline ends. Profiled with immunoSEQ multiplex PCR; TCRdb holds only in-frame clones, not every one. Of approximately 52,000 clones in the sample, roughly 94% are singletons; the top ten hold approximately 12%. The input for sequencing was CD4+ or CD8+ T cells sorted from blood, taken in a trial of the OX40 agonist ivuxolimab. The chain combines TRBV9 with TRBJ2-1; D is possibly TRBD1 or TRBD2 (5 bases each). The receptor's source is an adult with an advanced solid tumor such as melanoma, head and neck, liver or kidney cancer. The DNA of the CDR3 is TGTGCCAGCAGCGTATCTGGGGGAGAGGGAAATGAGCAGTTCTTC. Amino acids: CASSVSGGEGNEQFF.